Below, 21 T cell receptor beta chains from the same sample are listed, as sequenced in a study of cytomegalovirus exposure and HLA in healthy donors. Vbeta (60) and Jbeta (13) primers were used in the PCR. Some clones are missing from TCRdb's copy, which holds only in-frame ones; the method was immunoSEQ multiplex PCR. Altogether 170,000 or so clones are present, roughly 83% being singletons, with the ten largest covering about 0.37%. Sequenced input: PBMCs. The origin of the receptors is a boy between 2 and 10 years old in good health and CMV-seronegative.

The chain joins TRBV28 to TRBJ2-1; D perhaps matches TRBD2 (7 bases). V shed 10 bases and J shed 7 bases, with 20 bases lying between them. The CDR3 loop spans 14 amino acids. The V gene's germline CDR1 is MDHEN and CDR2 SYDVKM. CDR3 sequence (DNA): TGTGCCACCCAGCGGGGCGGGGGCAGGAATGAGCAGTTCTTC. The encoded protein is CATQRGGGRNEQFF.

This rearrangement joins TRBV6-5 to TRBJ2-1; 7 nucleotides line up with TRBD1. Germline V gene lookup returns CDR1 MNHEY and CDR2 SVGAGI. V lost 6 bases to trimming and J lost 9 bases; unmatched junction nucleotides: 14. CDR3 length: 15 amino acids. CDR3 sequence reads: CASRLLTGIQGEQFF. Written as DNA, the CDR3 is TGTGCCAGCAGATTACTGACAGGGATACAGGGTGAGCAGTTCTTC.

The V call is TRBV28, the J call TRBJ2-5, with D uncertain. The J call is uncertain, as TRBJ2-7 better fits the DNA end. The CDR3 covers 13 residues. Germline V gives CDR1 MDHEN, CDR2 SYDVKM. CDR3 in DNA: TGTGCCAGCAGTTTACGGGTACCCTACGAGCAGTACTTC. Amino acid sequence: CASSLRVPYEQYF.

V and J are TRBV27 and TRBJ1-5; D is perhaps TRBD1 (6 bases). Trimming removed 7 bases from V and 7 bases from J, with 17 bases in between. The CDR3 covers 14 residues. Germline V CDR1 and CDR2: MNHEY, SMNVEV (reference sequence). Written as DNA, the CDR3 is TGTGCCAGCACCCCGAGGAGGGGGGGGCAGCCCCAGCATTTT. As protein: CASTPRRGGQPQHF.

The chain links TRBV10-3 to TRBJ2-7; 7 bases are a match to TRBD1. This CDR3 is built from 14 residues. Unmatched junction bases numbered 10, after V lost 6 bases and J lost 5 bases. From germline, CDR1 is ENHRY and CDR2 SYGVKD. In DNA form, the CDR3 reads TGTGCCATCAGATCACAGGGGACCCGCGACGAGCAGTACTTC. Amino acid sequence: CAIRSQGTRDEQYF.

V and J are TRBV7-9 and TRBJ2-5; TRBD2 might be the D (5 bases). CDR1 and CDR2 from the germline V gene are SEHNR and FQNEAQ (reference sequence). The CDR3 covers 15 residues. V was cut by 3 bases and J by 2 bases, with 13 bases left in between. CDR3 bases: TGTGCCAGCAGCTTGAGACCGGACTTTCAAGAGACCCAGTACTTC. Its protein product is CASSLRPDFQETQYF.

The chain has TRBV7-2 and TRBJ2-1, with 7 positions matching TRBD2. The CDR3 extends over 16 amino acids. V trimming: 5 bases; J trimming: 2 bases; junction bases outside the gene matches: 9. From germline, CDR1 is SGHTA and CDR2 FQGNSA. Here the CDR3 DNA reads TGTGCCAGCAGCGTATATAGCGGGTCACCCTACAATGAGCAGTTCTTC. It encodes CASSVYSGSPYNEQFF. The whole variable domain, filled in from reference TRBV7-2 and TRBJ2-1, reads GAGVSQSPSNKVTEKGKDVELRCDPISGHTALYWYRQSLGQGLEFLIYFQGNSAPDKSGLPSDRFSAERTGGSVSTLTIQRTQQEDSAVYLCASSVYSGSPYNEQFFGPGTRLTVL.

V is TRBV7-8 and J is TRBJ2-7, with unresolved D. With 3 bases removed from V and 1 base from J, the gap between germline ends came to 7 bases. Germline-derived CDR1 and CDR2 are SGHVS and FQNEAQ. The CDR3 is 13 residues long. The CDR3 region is CASSFPGSYEQYF. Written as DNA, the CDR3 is TGTGCCAGCAGCTTTCCAGGTTCCTACGAGCAGTACTTC.

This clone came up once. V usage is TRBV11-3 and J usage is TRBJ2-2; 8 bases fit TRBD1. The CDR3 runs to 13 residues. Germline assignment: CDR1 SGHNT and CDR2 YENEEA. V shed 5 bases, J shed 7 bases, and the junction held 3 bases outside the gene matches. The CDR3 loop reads CASSTGGSGELFF. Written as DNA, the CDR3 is TGTGCCAGCAGCACAGGGGGAAGCGGGGAGCTGTTTTTT.

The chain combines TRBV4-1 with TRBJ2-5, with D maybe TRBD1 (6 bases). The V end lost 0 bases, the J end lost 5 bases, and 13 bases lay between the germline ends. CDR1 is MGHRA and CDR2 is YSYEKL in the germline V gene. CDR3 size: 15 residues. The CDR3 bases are TGCGCCAGCAGCCAAGAAACAGGGAAGGGGGAGACCCAGTACTTC. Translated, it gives CASSQETGKGETQYF.

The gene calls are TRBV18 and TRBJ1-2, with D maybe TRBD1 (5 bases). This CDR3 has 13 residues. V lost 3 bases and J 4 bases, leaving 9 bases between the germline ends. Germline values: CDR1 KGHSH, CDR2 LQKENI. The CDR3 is CASSPRVGYGYTF. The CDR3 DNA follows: TGTGCCAGCTCACCCAGGGTGGGCTATGGCTACACCTTC. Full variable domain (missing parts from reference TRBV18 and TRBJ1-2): NAGVMQNPRHLVRRRGQEARLRCSPMKGHSHVYWYRQLPEEGLKFMVYLQKENIIDESGMPKERFSAEFPKEGPSILRIQQVVRGDSAAYFCASSPRVGYGYTFGSGTRLTVV.

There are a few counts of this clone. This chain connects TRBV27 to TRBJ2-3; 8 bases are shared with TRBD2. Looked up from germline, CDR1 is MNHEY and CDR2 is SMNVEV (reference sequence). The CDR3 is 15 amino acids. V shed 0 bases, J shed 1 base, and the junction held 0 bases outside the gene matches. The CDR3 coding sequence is TGTGCCAGCAGTTTATCGACTAGCGGCACAGATACGCAGTATTTT. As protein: CASSLSTSGTDTQYF.

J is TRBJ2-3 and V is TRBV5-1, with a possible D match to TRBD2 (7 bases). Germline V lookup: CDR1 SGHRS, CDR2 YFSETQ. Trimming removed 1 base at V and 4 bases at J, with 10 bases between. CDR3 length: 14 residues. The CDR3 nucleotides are TGCGCCAGCAGCTTGACAGGGAGGGCAGATACGCAGTATTTT. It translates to CASSLTGRADTQYF.

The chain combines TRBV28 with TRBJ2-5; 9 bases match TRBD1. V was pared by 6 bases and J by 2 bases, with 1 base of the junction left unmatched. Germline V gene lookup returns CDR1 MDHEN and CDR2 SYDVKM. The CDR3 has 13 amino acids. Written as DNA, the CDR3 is TGTGCCAGCAGGACAGGGGGACAAGAGACCCAGTACTTC. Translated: CASRTGGQETQYF.

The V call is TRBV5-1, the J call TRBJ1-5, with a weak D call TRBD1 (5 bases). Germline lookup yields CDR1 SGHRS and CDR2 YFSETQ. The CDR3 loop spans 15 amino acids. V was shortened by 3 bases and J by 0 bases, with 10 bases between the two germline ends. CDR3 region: CASSWNRFSNQPQHF. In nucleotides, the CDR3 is TGCGCCAGCAGCTGGAACAGGTTTAGCAATCAGCCCCAGCATTTT.

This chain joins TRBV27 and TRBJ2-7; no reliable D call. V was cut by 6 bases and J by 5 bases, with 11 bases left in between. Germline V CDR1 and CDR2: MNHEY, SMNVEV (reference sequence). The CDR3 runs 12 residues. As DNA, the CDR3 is TGTGCCAGCAGCGTGTTGGGCAACGAGCAGTACTTC. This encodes CASSVLGNEQYF.

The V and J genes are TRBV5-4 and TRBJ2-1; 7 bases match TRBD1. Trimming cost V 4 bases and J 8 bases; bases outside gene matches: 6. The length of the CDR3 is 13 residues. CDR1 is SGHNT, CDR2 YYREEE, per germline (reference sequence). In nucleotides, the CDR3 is TGTGCCAGCAGCCCGACAGGGACACATGAGCAGTTCTTC. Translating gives CASSPTGTHEQFF.

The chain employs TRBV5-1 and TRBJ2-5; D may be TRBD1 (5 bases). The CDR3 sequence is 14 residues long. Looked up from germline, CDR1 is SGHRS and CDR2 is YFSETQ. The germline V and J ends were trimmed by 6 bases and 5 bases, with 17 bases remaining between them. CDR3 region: CASNSLTGWETQYF. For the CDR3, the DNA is TGCGCCAGCAACTCCCTTACAGGATGGGAGACCCAGTACTTC.

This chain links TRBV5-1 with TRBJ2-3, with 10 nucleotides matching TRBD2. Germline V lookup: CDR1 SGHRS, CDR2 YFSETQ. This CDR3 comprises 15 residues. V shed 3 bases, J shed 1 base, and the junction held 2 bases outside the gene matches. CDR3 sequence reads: CASSSLAGGTDTQYF. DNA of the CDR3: TGCGCCAGCAGCTCTCTAGCGGGAGGCACAGATACGCAGTATTTT.

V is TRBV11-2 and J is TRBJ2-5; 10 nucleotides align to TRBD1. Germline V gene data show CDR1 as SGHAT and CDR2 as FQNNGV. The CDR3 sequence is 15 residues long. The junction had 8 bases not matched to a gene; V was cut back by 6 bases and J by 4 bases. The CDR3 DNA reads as TGTGCCAGCAGGCGGGGACAGGGGTTTGGAGAGACCCAGTACTTC. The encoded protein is CASRRGQGFGETQYF.

The chain's CDR3 is CAISDDPSGRSEQYF. CDR3 bases: TGTGCCATCAGTGATGATCCTAGCGGGAGGAGTGAGCAGTACTTC. This chain links TRBV10-3 with TRBJ2-7; TRBD2 aligns across 11 bases. This CDR3 is 15 amino acids long. V shed 3 bases and J 7 bases; nucleotides not matched to a gene: 8. Germline CDR1 ENHRY, CDR2 SYGVKD.